This TCR beta chain was captured in a study of CD8+ T cells in alopecia areata. RNA extraction and reverse transcription yielded cDNA as sequencing template. TCRdb's copy holds only in-frame clones and misses some; the assay was immunoSEQ multiplex PCR. This sample carries some 150,000 clones, roughly 50% of them seen once, and the ten largest clones take 15% to 20%. Stated treatment: oral pan-JAK inhibitor, 5-10 mg twice daily. Germline CDR1 MGHDK, CDR2 SYGVNS. Trimming took off 4 bases at V and 1 base at J, with 14 bases between the two ends. The CDR3 has 15 amino acids. This chain uses TRBV25-1 with TRBJ2-7; D is possibly TRBD1 (6 bases). The sequence was collected from a human donor with alopecia areata. This specimen was CD4+ T cells sorted from blood, taken at approximately week 61, from a patient treated with tofacitinib. The CDR3 DNA reads TGTGCCAGCAGTGGGACAGAAACAGCTTCCTACGAGCAGTACTTC. It codes for CASSGTETASYEQYF.